The clone carrying this T cell receptor (beta chain) has at least ten counts. The CDR3 contains 13 residues. Trimming took 1 base from V and 3 from J, leaving 7 bases between them. The germline gives CDR1 MGHDK, CDR2 SYGVNS. This entry belongs to a study of response to subunit inactivated influenza vaccine. TCRdb re-called the RT-PCR reads through MiXCR, storing one row per CDR3 protein. The data contain hundreds of thousands of distinct CDR3 sequences, approximately 12% of them singletons. The rearrangement joins TRBV25-1 to TRBJ2-7; no reliable D call. The sequencing used PBMCs from blood, collected on the day of vaccination. The TCR sequence derives from a man in his forties or fifties who received an inactivated influenza vaccine. The CDR3 protein is CASSEFGRYEQYF. The CDR3 nucleotides are TGTGCCAGCAGTGAATTTGGTCGCTACGAGCAGTACTTC.